Presented here are 27 T cell receptor beta chains from one specimen sequenced in a study of cytomegalovirus exposure and HLA in healthy donors. Amplification used 60 Vbeta primers and 13 Jbeta primers. Only in-frame clones appear in the TCRdb table, and some are missing; sequencing was by immunoSEQ multiplex PCR. The sample has under 200,000 clones; about 80% are singletons. Sequenced sample: PBMCs. These receptors all come from a man aged 30 to 39 in good health and CMV-seronegative.

This clone has only a few counts. This chain joins TRBV7-2 and TRBJ2-7; TRBD2 matches 14 bases. CDR3 size: 18 residues. The V gene end was trimmed by 3 bases and the J gene end by 2 bases; junction bases not matched to a gene: 9. CDR1 and CDR2 (germline): SGHTA, FQGNSA. The CDR3 coding sequence is TGTGCCAGCAGCTTTCGTAAAGGGACTAGCGGGAGTACCTACGAGCAGTACTTC. It encodes CASSFRKGTSGSTYEQYF.

The chain joins TRBV4-2 to TRBJ2-7; TRBD2 agrees at 10 bases. CDR3 length: 16 residues. Germline loops: CDR1 LGHNA, CDR2 YNFKEQ. Trimming took 3 bases from V and 4 from J; bases not matched to a gene: 9. The CDR3 nucleotides read TGTGCCAGCAGCCAGATATCTAGCGGGAGTATGTACGAGCAGTACTTC. Translating it yields CASSQISSGSMYEQYF.

The J gene is TRBJ2-3, the V gene TRBV5-1, with D maybe TRBD1 (6 bases). Trimming stripped 1 base from V and 1 base from J, with 10 bases between. This CDR3 region has 15 residues. Germline V CDR1 and CDR2: SGHRS, YFSETQ. This CDR3 is CASSLTGMGTDTQYF. The CDR3 DNA reads as TGCGCCAGCAGCTTGACAGGGATGGGCACAGATACGCAGTATTTT.

The CDR3 DNA is TGTGCCAGTAGTATAGACTTTGCTTCGGTCGGCTACACCTTC. Its translation is CASSIDFASVGYTF. The chain links TRBV19 to TRBJ1-2; no definite D call. The CDR3 is 14 amino acids. The V end lost 0 bases, the J end lost 8 bases, and 13 bases lay between the germline ends. CDR1 and CDR2 from the germline V gene are LNHDA and SQIVND (reference sequence).

CDR3 region: CAPRTGTTGELFF. The CDR3 bases are TGCGCCCCCCGGACAGGAACCACCGGGGAGCTGTTTTTT. The chain has TRBV23-1 and TRBJ2-2; 7 bases agree with TRBD1. TRBV23-1 is an ORF for which the function is uncertain. V shed 11 bases, J shed 4 bases, and the junction held 7 bases outside the gene matches. This CDR3 region has 13 residues.

The chain is built from TRBV4-3 and TRBJ2-7; 11 nucleotides align to TRBD1. The CDR3 runs to 16 residues. After removal of 0 bases from V and 6 bases from J, the junction contained 7 bases not matched to a gene. Germline V gene lookup returns CDR1 LGHNA and CDR2 YSLEER. CDR3 DNA: TGCGCCAGCAGCCAAGAGACCCGGGACAGGGGGGGCGAGCAGTACTTC. This encodes CASSQETRDRGGEQYF.

The chain combines TRBV28 with TRBJ1-3; maybe TRBD1 (5 bases). Trimming shortened V by 2 bases and J by 0 bases, and 11 bases separated the two germline ends. Germline V lookup: CDR1 MDHEN, CDR2 SYDVKM. This CDR3 spans 16 amino acids. This CDR3 reads CASSLLFGASGNTIYF. As DNA, the CDR3 is TGTGCCAGCAGTTTACTGTTTGGGGCCTCTGGAAACACCATATATTTT. Full variable domain (missing parts from reference TRBV28 and TRBJ1-3): DVKVTQSSRYLVKRTGEKVFLECVQDMDHENMFWYRQDPGLGLRLIYFSYDVKMKEKGDIPEGYSVSREKKERFSLILESASTNQTSMYLCASSLLFGASGNTIYFGEGSWLTVV.

This chain connects TRBV7-2 to TRBJ1-2; 10 nucleotides line up with TRBD1. Trimming removed 5 bases from V and 7 bases from J; junction bases left unmatched: 7. This CDR3 is 14 amino acids long. Germline V lookup: CDR1 SGHTA, CDR2 FQGNSA. CDR3 bases: TGTGCCAGCAGCGAGGGACAGGGGTCTTCTGGCTACACCTTC. Amino acid sequence: CASSEGQGSSGYTF.

J is TRBJ2-3 and V is TRBV9; 11 positions agree with TRBD1. This CDR3 region has 16 residues. The junction had 9 bases not matched to a gene; V was cut back by 4 bases and J by 5 bases. The germline V gene encodes CDR1 SGDLS and CDR2 YYNGEE. The CDR3 region is CASSLTGTGGLDTQYF. CDR3 nucleotide sequence: TGTGCCAGCAGCCTCACCGGGACAGGGGGTCTAGATACGCAGTATTTT.

The J gene is TRBJ2-3, the V gene TRBV5-1, with a weak D call TRBD2 (6 bases). V dropped 5 bases and J dropped 6 bases, with 34 bases sitting between them. Germline V gene lookup returns CDR1 SGHRS and CDR2 YFSETQ. The CDR3 is 20 residues long. CDR3: CASSSLPGTRRALTEDTQYF. The CDR3 DNA reads TGCGCCAGCAGTTCTTTACCAGGGACTCGCCGAGCCCTGACGGAGGATACGCAGTATTTT. Full variable domain (remainder filled in from reference TRBV5-1 and TRBJ2-3): KAGVTQTPRYLIKTRGQQVTLSCSPISGHRSVSWYQQTPGQGLQFLFEYFSETQRNKGNFPGRFSGRQFSNSRSEMNVSTLELGDSALYLCASSSLPGTRRALTEDTQYFGPGTRLTVL.

The rearrangement uses TRBV5-1 and TRBJ1-2; D might be TRBD1 (6 bases). Germline CDR1 and CDR2: SGHRS and YFSETQ. The ends were cut back, 4 bases at V and 0 bases at J, with 10 bases in the middle. This CDR3 is 14 amino acids long. Here the CDR3 reads CASSRTDANYGYTF. DNA for the CDR3: TGCGCCAGCAGCAGGACAGACGCTAACTATGGCTACACCTTC.

V gene TRBV11-2 combines with J gene TRBJ2-7, with 11 bases lining up with TRBD1. There are 19 residues in the CDR3. Germline V CDR1 and CDR2: SGHAT, FQNNGV. J lost 3 bases, V lost 0 bases, and 13 bases had no gene match. The CDR3 coding sequence is TGTGCCAGCAGCTTAGAAGGGACAGGGGGTATTGGGGTTAACTACGAGCAGTACTTC. Its translation is CASSLEGTGGIGVNYEQYF.

This chain connects TRBV11-3 to TRBJ2-7; D is possibly TRBD1 (6 bases). V was pared by 2 bases and J by 2 bases, with 19 bases between. This CDR3 has 17 amino acids. Germline CDR1 SGHNT, CDR2 YENEEA. The CDR3 coding sequence is TGTGCCAGCAGCTTATCCCTTTCGACAGGTGGGCCCTACGAGCAGTACTTC. Protein sequence: CASSLSLSTGGPYEQYF.

The chain recombines TRBV9 with TRBJ2-7, with 13 bases aligning to TRBD2. This CDR3 region has 15 residues. Germline V lookup: CDR1 SGDLS, CDR2 YYNGEE. V shed 4 bases and J 3 bases; nucleotides not matched to a gene: 4. For the CDR3, the DNA is TGTGCCAGCAGCCCCCGGACTAGCGGGAGCTACGAGCAGTACTTC. It is translated as CASSPRTSGSYEQYF.

The J gene is TRBJ2-5, the V gene TRBV25-1; D gene ambiguous. V dropped 1 base and J dropped 5 bases, with 2 bases sitting between them. The CDR3 spans 11 residues. Germline CDR1 and CDR2: MGHDK and SYGVNS. DNA for the CDR3: TGTGCCAGCAGTGAATCTGAGACCCAGTACTTC. Protein sequence: CASSESETQYF.

CDR3: CASTKNWGAGQIETQYF. CDR3 nucleotides: TGTGCCAGCACCAAAAATTGGGGGGCGGGACAGATAGAGACCCAGTACTTC. This sequence joins TRBV2 and TRBJ2-5, with D perhaps TRBD1 (7 bases). This CDR3 region has 17 residues. Trimming took 7 bases from V and 4 from J, leaving 25 bases between them. Germline V CDR1 and CDR2: SNHLY, FYNNEI.

This clone was seen more than once but under ten times. The chain combines TRBV14 with TRBJ2-6; 9 bases are a match to TRBD2. The CDR3 consists of 19 residues. Germline lookup yields CDR1 SGHDN and CDR2 FVKESK. With V trimmed by 4 bases and J by 0 bases, 10 bases remained unmatched. CDR3 residues: CASSLGRLAGLSGANVLTF. CDR3 in DNA: TGTGCCAGCAGCCTAGGACGGCTAGCGGGACTCTCTGGGGCCAACGTCCTGACTTTC.

This rearrangement joins TRBV14 to TRBJ2-5; 7 nucleotides line up with TRBD1. Germline values: CDR1 SGHDN, CDR2 FVKESK. This CDR3 spans 17 amino acids. V gave up 2 bases and J gave up 1 base; unmatched junction bases: 10. CDR3: CASSQQGVILGQETQYF. CDR3 nucleotides: TGTGCCAGCAGCCAACAGGGGGTGATTCTTGGCCAAGAGACCCAGTACTTC.

The J gene is TRBJ2-1, the V gene TRBV9, with 7 bases identical to TRBD2. The V and J ends lost 0 bases and 8 bases, in that order; junction bases with no gene match: 8. Germline CDR1 and CDR2: SGDLS and YYNGEE. This CDR3 contains 15 residues. CDR3 DNA: TGTGCCAGCAGCGTAGTTGAGGGAGGGCCCTATGAGCAGTTCTTC. Amino acid sequence: CASSVVEGGPYEQFF.

The chain joins TRBV27 to TRBJ1-4, with TRBD1 identical over 9 bases. The CDR3 covers 16 residues. Germline CDR1 is MNHEY and CDR2 is SMNVEV (reference sequence). V shed 3 bases and J 8 bases; nucleotides not matched to a gene: 10. The CDR3 loop is CASSFSRDRVEEKLFF. In nucleotides, the CDR3 is TGTGCCAGCAGTTTCTCCAGGGACAGGGTTGAAGAAAAACTGTTTTTT.

This clone was observed a few times. This chain links TRBV5-1 with TRBJ2-7; 10 bases align to TRBD1. Trimming took 4 bases from V and 0 from J; bases not matched to a gene: 4. CDR1 is SGHRS and CDR2 is YFSETQ in the germline V gene. The CDR3 consists of 15 residues. The CDR3 coding sequence is TGCGCCAGCAGCCTTGGACAGGGGGGCTCCTACGAGCAGTACTTC. Translated, it gives CASSLGQGGSYEQYF. The variable domain in full, with the rest retrieved from reference TRBV5-1 and TRBJ2-7, is KAGVTQTPRYLIKTRGQQVTLSCSPISGHRSVSWYQQTPGQGLQFLFEYFSETQRNKGNFPGRFSGRQFSNSRSEMNVSTLELGDSALYLCASSLGQGGSYEQYFGPGTRLTVT.

The chain is built from TRBV9 and TRBJ2-1; 10 nucleotides line up with TRBD2. This CDR3 region has 12 residues. In germline, CDR1 is SGDLS, CDR2 YYNGEE. Unmatched junction bases numbered 3, after V lost 2 bases and J lost 13 bases. Here the CDR3 reads CASSVLAGVQFF. DNA of the CDR3: TGTGCCAGCAGCGTCCTAGCGGGGGTACAGTTCTTC.

This chain joins TRBV21-1 and TRBJ2-3; TRBD2 was called by the table and not checked on the DNA. TRBV21-1 represents a pseudogene. This CDR3 is built from 16 residues. This CDR3 is CASSLLAGGTSDTQYF. CDR3 DNA sequence: TGTGCCAGCAGCCTCCTGGCGGGGGGCACCTCAGATACGCAGTATTTT.

V and J are TRBV5-1 and TRBJ2-1; D possibly corresponds to TRBD2 (6 bases). Trimming took 0 bases from V and 0 from J, leaving 13 bases between them. This CDR3 contains 17 residues. The germline gives CDR1 SGHRS, CDR2 YFSETQ. The CDR3 loop reads CASSLAGRGSSYNEQFF. CDR3 nucleotides: TGCGCCAGCAGCTTGGCCGGTCGGGGGAGCTCCTACAATGAGCAGTTCTTC.

The chain employs TRBV28 and TRBJ1-2; weak D call: TRBD1 (5 bases). Trimming pared 4 bases from V and 4 bases from J, leaving 16 bases between. The CDR3 is 15 amino acids. Germline V gene data show CDR1 as MDHEN and CDR2 as SYDVKM. The CDR3 protein is CASSSRPGGFYGYTF. The CDR3 coding sequence is TGTGCCAGCAGTTCCCGCCCCGGGGGTTTCTATGGCTACACCTTC.

The chain recombines TRBV29-1 with TRBJ2-1; D call uncertain. The CDR3 has 12 residues. V was clipped by 4 bases and J by 7 bases, with 11 bases between them. Germline V gene lookup returns CDR1 SQVTM and CDR2 ANQGSEA. The CDR3 region has the DNA TGCAGCGTTGGTCAGTGGGCGAATGAGCAGTTCTTC. It specifies CSVGQWANEQFF.

This chain links TRBV5-5 with TRBJ1-1; D call uncertain. This CDR3 region has 12 residues. Trimming cost V 2 bases and J 11 bases, with 13 bases left between them. Germline V gene lookup returns CDR1 SGHKS and CDR2 YYEKEE (reference sequence). The CDR3 protein is CASSFTQVEAFF. The CDR3 coding sequence is TGTGCCAGCAGCTTTACCCAAGTGGAGGCTTTCTTT.